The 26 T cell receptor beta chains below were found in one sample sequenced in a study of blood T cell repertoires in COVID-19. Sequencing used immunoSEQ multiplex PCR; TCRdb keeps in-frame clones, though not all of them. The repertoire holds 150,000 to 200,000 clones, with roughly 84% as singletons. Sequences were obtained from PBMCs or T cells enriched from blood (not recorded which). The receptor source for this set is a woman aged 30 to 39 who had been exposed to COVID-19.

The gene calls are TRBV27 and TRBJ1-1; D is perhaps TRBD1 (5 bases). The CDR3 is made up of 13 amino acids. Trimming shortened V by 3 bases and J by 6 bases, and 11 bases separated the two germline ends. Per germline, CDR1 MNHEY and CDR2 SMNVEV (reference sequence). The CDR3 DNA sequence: TGTGCCAGCAGTTTTCAGACGGGGGCTGAAGCTTTCTTT. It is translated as CASSFQTGAEAFF.

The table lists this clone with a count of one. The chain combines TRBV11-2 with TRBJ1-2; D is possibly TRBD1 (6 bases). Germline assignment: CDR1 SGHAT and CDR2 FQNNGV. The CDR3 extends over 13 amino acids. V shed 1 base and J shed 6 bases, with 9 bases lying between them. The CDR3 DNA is TGTGCCAGCAGCTTAGTGTACAGGGATGGCTACACCTTC. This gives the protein CASSLVYRDGYTF. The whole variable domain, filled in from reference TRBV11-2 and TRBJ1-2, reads EAGVAQSPRYKIIEKRQSVAFWCNPISGHATLYWYQQILGQGPKLLIQFQNNGVVDDSQLPKDRFSAERLKGVDSTLKIQPAKLEDSAVYLCASSLVYRDGYTFGSGTRLTVV.

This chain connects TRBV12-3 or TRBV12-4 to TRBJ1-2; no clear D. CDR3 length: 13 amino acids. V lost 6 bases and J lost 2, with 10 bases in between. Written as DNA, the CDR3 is TGTGCCAGCAGCGGAAAGGAGAACTATGGCTACACCTTC. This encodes CASSGKENYGYTF.

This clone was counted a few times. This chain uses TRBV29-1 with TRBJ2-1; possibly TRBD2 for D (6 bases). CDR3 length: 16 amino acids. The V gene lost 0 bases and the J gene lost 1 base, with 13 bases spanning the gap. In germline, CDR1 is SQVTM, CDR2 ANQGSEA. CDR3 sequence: CSVEDLGGRSYNEQFF. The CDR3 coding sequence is TGCAGCGTTGAAGATCTGGGGGGAAGGTCCTACAATGAGCAGTTCTTC.

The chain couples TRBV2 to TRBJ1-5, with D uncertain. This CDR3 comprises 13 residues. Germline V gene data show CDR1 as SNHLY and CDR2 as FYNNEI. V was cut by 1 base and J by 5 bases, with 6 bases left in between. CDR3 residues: CASSEDGHQPQHF. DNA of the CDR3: TGTGCCAGCAGTGAAGATGGCCATCAGCCCCAGCATTTT. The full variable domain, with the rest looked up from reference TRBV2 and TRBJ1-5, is EPEVTQTPSHQVTQMGQEVILRCVPISNHLYFYWYRQILGQKVEFLVSFYNNEISEKSEIFDDQFSVERPDGSNFTLKIRSTKLEDSAMYFCASSEDGHQPQHFGDGTRLSIL.

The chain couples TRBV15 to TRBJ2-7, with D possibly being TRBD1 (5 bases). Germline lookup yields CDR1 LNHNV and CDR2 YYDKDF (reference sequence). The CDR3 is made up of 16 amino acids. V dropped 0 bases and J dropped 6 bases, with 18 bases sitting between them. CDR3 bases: TGTGCCACCAGCAGAGATCGGAAGGGGATAAGGGGCGAGCAGTACTTC. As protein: CATSRDRKGIRGEQYF.

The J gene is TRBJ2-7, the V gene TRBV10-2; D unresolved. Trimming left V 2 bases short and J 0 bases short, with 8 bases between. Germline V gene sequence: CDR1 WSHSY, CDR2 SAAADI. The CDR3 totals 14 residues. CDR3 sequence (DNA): TGCGCCAGCAGTGAGCAACAGAGCTCCTACGAGCAGTACTTC. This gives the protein CASSEQQSSYEQYF.

The chain's CDR3 is CAWSAGELPGIQYF. The CDR3 bases are TGTGCCTGGAGTGCAGGGGAGCTCCCGGGGATTCAGTACTTC. The chain joins TRBV30 to TRBJ2-4; D perhaps matches TRBD1 (6 bases). The germline CDR1 and CDR2 sequences are GTSNPN and SVGIG (reference sequence). CDR3 length equals 14 residues. V was shortened by 1 base and J by 10 bases, with 17 bases between the two germline ends. Full variable domain (missing parts from reference TRBV30 and TRBJ2-4): SQTIHQWPATLVQPVGSPLSLECTVEGTSNPNLYWYRQAAGRGLQLLFYSVGIGQISSEVPQNLSASRPQDRQFILSSKKLLLSDSGFYLCAWSAGELPGIQYFGAGTRLSVL.

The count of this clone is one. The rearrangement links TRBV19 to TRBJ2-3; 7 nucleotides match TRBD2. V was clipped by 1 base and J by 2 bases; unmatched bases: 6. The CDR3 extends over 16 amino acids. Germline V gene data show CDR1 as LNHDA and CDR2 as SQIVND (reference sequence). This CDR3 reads CASSIGSSGNTDTQYF. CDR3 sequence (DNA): TGTGCCAGTAGTATAGGTTCTAGCGGAAACACAGATACGCAGTATTTT.

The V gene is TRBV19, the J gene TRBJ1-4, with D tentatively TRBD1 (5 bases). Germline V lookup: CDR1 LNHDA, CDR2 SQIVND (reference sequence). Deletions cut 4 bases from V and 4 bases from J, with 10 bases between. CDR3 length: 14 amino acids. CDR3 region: CASSTTVVNEKLFF. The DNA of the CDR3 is TGTGCCAGTAGTACGACAGTGGTTAATGAAAAACTGTTTTTT. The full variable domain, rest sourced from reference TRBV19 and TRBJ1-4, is DGGITQSPKYLFRKEGQNVTLSCEQNLNHDAMYWYRQDPGQGLRLIYYSQIVNDFQKGDIAEGYSVSREKKESFPLTVTSAQKNPTAFYLCASSTTVVNEKLFFGSGTQLSVL.

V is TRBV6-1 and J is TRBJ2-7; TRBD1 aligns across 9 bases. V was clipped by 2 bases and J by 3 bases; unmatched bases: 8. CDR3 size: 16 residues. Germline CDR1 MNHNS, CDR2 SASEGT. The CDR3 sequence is CASSELTGTGNYEQYF. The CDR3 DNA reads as TGTGCCAGCAGTGAACTAACCGGGACAGGGAACTACGAGCAGTACTTC.

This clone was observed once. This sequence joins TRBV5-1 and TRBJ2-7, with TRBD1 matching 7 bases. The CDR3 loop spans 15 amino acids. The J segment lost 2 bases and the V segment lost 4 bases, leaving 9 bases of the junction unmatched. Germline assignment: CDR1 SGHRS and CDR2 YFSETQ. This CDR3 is CASSPGQIKTYEQYF. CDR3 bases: TGCGCCAGCAGCCCGGGACAGATAAAAACCTACGAGCAGTACTTC.

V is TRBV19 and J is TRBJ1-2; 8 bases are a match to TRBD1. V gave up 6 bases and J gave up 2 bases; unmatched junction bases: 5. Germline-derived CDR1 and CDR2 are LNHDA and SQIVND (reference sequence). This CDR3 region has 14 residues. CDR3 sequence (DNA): TGTGCCAGTAGAGGACAGGGATCCAACTATGGCTACACCTTC. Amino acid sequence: CASRGQGSNYGYTF. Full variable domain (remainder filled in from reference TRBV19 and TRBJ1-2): DGGITQSPKYLFRKEGQNVTLSCEQNLNHDAMYWYRQDPGQGLRLIYYSQIVNDFQKGDIAEGYSVSREKKESFPLTVTSAQKNPTAFYLCASRGQGSNYGYTFGSGTRLTVV.

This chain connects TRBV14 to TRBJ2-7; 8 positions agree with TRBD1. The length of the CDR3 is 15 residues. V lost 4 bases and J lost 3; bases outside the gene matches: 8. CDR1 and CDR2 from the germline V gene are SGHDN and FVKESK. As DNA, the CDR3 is TGTGCCAGCAGCCCGTTACAGGGGGTGGGCTACGAGCAGTACTTC. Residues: CASSPLQGVGYEQYF.

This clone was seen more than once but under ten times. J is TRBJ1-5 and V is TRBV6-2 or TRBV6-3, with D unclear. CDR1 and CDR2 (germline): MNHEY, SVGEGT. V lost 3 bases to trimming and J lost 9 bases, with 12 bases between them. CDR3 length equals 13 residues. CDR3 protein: CASSYTEIPPQHF. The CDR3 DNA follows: TGTGCCAGCAGTTATACGGAGATTCCGCCCCAGCATTTT.

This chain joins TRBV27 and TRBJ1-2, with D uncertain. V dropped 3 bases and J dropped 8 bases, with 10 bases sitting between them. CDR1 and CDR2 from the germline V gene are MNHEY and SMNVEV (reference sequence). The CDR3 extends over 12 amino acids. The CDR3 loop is CASSFEGGGYTF. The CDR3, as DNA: TGTGCCAGCAGTTTCGAGGGCGGCGGCTACACCTTC.

For the CDR3, the DNA is TGTGCCAGCAGCCACGGGACAGGGGAGTATTATAGCAATCAGCCCCAGCATTTT. Amino acid sequence: CASSHGTGEYYSNQPQHF. The chain couples TRBV7-9 to TRBJ1-5; 10 nucleotides agree with TRBD1. This CDR3 region has 18 residues. Germline assignment: CDR1 SEHNR and CDR2 FQNEAQ (reference sequence). V was clipped by 5 bases and J by 0 bases; unmatched bases: 10.

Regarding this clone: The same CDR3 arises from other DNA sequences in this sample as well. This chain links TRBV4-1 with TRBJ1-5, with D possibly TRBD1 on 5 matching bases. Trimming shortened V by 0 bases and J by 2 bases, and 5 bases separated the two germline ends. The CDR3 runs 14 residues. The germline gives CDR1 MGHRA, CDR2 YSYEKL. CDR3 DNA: TGCGCCAGCAGCCAAGACAGGGGCAATCAGCCCCAGCATTTT. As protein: CASSQDRGNQPQHF.

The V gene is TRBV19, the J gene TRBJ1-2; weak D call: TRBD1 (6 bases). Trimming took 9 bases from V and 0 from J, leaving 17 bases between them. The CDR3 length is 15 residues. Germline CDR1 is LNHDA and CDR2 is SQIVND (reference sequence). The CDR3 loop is CASLMTGIANYGYTF. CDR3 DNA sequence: TGTGCCAGCCTGATGACAGGAATAGCTAACTATGGCTACACCTTC.

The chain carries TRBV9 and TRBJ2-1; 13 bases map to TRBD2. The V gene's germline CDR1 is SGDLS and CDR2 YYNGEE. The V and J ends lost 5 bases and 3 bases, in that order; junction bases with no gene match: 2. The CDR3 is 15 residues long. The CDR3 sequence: CASSGTSGNYNEQFF. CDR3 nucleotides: TGTGCCAGCAGTGGGACTAGCGGGAACTACAATGAGCAGTTCTTC.

The CDR3 nucleotides read TGTGCCAGCAGGTACGAAGAAGCCAACACCATATATTTT. Translated, it gives CASRYEEANTIYF. The chain combines TRBV2 with TRBJ1-3, with D hard to call. CDR3 size: 13 residues. The germline V gene encodes CDR1 SNHLY and CDR2 FYNNEI. Trimming stripped 6 bases from V and 7 bases from J, with 13 bases between.

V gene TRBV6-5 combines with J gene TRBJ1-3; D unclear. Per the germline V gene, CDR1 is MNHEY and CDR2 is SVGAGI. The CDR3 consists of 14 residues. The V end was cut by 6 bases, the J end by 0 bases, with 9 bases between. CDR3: CASRQVDSGNTIYF. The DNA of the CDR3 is TGTGCCAGCAGGCAGGTTGACTCTGGAAACACCATATATTTT.

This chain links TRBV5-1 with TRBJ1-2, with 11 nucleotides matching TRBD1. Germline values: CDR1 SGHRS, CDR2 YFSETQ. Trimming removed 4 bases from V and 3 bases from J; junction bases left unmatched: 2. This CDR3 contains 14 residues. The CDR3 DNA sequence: TGCGCCAGCAGCGAGGGACAGGGGGACTATGGCTACACCTTC. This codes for CASSEGQGDYGYTF.

The CDR3 sequence: CATSDPRATGGQETQYF. The CDR3 coding sequence is TGTGCCACCAGTGATCCCCGCGCGACTGGGGGGCAAGAGACCCAGTACTTC. V is TRBV24-1 and J is TRBJ2-5, with a weak D call TRBD2 (6 bases). The CDR3 totals 17 residues. Trimming stripped 3 bases from V and 2 bases from J, with 18 bases between. From germline, CDR1 is KGHDR and CDR2 SFDVKD.

CDR3 region: CASSLGTNTEAFF. The CDR3 DNA follows: TGTGCCAGCAGCTTAGGGACAAACACTGAAGCTTTCTTT. V usage is TRBV5-8 and J usage is TRBJ1-1, with D tentatively TRBD1 (6 bases). V lost 2 bases and J lost 2, with 7 bases in between. Germline V gene data show CDR1 as SGHTS and CDR2 as YDEGEE. This CDR3 has 13 residues. The full variable domain, its missing parts supplied by reference TRBV5-8 and TRBJ1-1, is EAGVTQSPTHLIKTRGQQATLRCSPISGHTSVYWYQQALGLGLQFLLWYDEGEERNRGNFPPRFSGRQFPNYSSELNVNALELEDSALYLCASSLGTNTEAFFGQGTRLTVV.

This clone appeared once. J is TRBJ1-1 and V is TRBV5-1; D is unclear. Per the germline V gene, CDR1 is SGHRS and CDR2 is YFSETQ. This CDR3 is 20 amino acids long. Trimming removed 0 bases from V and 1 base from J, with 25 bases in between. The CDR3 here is CASSLAKISGPPHANTEAFF. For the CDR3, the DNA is TGCGCCAGCAGCTTGGCCAAGATCTCCGGTCCGCCCCACGCGAACACTGAAGCTTTCTTT.